Each of the 14 T cell receptor beta chains below was sequenced from the same sample in a study of CD8 T cells in ankylosing spondylitis. General study points: A motif of 8 or 9 highly homologous TCR beta variants was seen as apparently characteristic of ankylosing spondylitis blood.

These receptors lack a known antigen. TCRdb re-analysed the 5' RACE reads in MiXCR, keeping a single row per CDR3 protein. The profile shows approximately 550,000 distinct CDR3 sequences, roughly 13% of them singletons. Sequencing was performed on blood, either unsorted or a sorted T cell fraction (not recorded which). The receptors were gathered from a male donor with ankylosing spondylitis.

This clonotype showed up just a few times. This sequence joins TRBV20-1 and TRBJ1-5; D uncertain. The germline V and J ends were trimmed by 0 bases and 4 bases, with 4 bases remaining between them. The CDR3 is 12 residues long. In germline, CDR1 is DFQATT, CDR2 SNEGSKA (reference sequence). CDR3 bases: TGCAGTGCTAGAGATCGGAATCAGCCCCAGCATTTT. Amino acids: CSARDRNQPQHF.

The rearrangement joins TRBV2 to TRBJ2-1, with unresolved D. V lost 8 bases, J lost 0 bases, and 8 bases lay in between. Per the germline V gene, CDR1 is SNHLY and CDR2 is FYNNEI. CDR3 length equals 13 residues. The CDR3, as DNA: TGTGCCAGCGGACGGTCCTCCTACAATGAGCAGTTCTTC. It is translated as CASGRSSYNEQFF.

The chain links TRBV20-1 to TRBJ2-3; TRBD2 agrees at 12 bases. The CDR3 is 18 residues long. Germline V lookup: CDR1 DFQATT, CDR2 SNEGSKA (reference sequence). The ends lost 0 bases at V and 2 bases at J; junction bases unmatched: 9. This CDR3 reads CSARDPFRTSGTTDTQYF. The CDR3 region has the DNA TGCAGTGCTAGAGATCCTTTCCGGACTAGCGGGACCACAGATACGCAGTATTTT.

The table lists this clonotype with many counts. V and J are TRBV20-1 and TRBJ1-3; D remains unclear. V shed 7 bases and J shed 3 bases, with 16 bases lying between them. The CDR3 length is 14 residues. Germline V gene lookup returns CDR1 DFQATT and CDR2 SNEGSKA (reference sequence). CDR3 sequence (DNA): TGCAGTGTAGCTGGGATCAACCTTGGAAACACCATATATTTT. It specifies CSVAGINLGNTIYF.

This clonotype turned up a few times. The rearrangement links TRBV27 to TRBJ1-5; D uncertain. The V end was cut by 5 bases, the J end by 3 bases, with 14 bases between. Germline V gene lookup returns CDR1 MNHEY and CDR2 SMNVEV (reference sequence). The CDR3 is 15 amino acids. CDR3 residues: CASSPYSEYNQPQHF. The CDR3 bases are TGTGCCAGCAGTCCATACAGTGAGTACAATCAGCCCCAGCATTTT.

The genes are TRBV9 and TRBJ1-1; no clear D gene. Germline V gene sequence: CDR1 SGDLS, CDR2 YYNGEE. Trimming pared 4 bases from V and 1 base from J, leaving 14 bases between. The CDR3 covers 15 residues. The DNA for the CDR3 is TGTGCCAGCAGCAGCCCGGGTCTGAAGAACACTGAAGCTTTCTTT. Translated: CASSSPGLKNTEAFF.

The V call is TRBV5-1, the J call TRBJ2-1; D may be TRBD2 (5 bases). Germline V gene sequence: CDR1 SGHRS, CDR2 YFSETQ. The CDR3 has 15 residues. V lost 0 bases to trimming and J lost 8 bases, with 15 bases between them. The CDR3: CASSLVGLAPDEQFF. The CDR3 DNA reads TGCGCCAGCAGCTTGGTTGGGCTAGCTCCCGATGAGCAGTTCTTC.

The chain has TRBV25-1 and TRBJ1-2, with no clear D. Germline V gene sequence: CDR1 MGHDK, CDR2 SYGVNS. This CDR3 has 12 residues. Trimming left V 3 bases short and J 7 bases short, with 9 bases between. CDR3 loop: CASSESVFGYTF. The CDR3 nucleotides are TGTGCCAGCAGTGAGTCAGTTTTTGGCTACACCTTC.

This clonotype was counted a single time. The gene calls are TRBV20-1 and TRBJ2-1; D is undetermined. The germline gives CDR1 DFQATT, CDR2 SNEGSKA (reference sequence). The CDR3 is made up of 13 amino acids. V shed 4 bases and J shed 4 bases, with 11 bases lying between them. CDR3 nucleotides: TGCAGTGCTATAGACCCCTTTTACAATGAGCAGTTCTTC. This translates into CSAIDPFYNEQFF.

The rearrangement joins TRBV7-9 to TRBJ2-1; 9 bases are a match to TRBD1. CDR3 length: 14 amino acids. With 5 bases clipped from V and 9 bases from J, the junction kept 8 bases outside the gene matches. Per the germline V gene, CDR1 is SEHNR and CDR2 is FQNEAQ (reference sequence). The CDR3 spells CASSPPDRGSEQFF. DNA for the CDR3: TGTGCCAGCAGCCCGCCGGACAGGGGAAGTGAGCAGTTCTTC. The full variable domain, with the rest looked up from reference TRBV7-9 and TRBJ2-1, is DTGVSQNPRHKITKRGQNVTFRCDPISEHNRLYWYRQTLGQGPEFLTYFQNEAQLEKSRLLSDRFSAERPKGSFSTLEIQRTEQGDSAMYLCASSPPDRGSEQFFGPGTRLTVL.

As for this clonotype: The germline gene is not matched at one end of the junction; a read error may be the cause. The J gene is TRBJ1-2, the V gene TRBV29-1; a weak D match, TRBD1 (6 bases). This CDR3 comprises 13 residues. Looked up from germline, CDR1 is SQVTM and CDR2 is ANQGSEA. CDR3 sequence (DNA): TGCAGCGCTGAAACAGGGACGTTGCGGGGCTACACCTTC. Protein product: CSAETGTLRGYTF.

This chain joins TRBV2 and TRBJ2-7; the match to TRBD1 covers 7 bases. The J segment lost 2 bases and the V segment lost 11 bases, leaving 6 bases of the junction unmatched. The CDR3 has 12 residues. Germline V gene sequence: CDR1 SNHLY, CDR2 FYNNEI. The CDR3 bases are TGTGCCCACTGGGACAGACCCTACGAGCAGTACTTC. Its protein product is CAHWDRPYEQYF.

This clonotype was counted at least ten times. This rearrangement joins TRBV5-1 to TRBJ2-7; TRBD1 agrees at 7 bases. The CDR3 is 13 residues long. J was trimmed by 4 bases and V by 3 bases; bases with no gene match: 4. The germline gives CDR1 SGHRS, CDR2 YFSETQ. The CDR3 here is CASSSGDSYEQYF. CDR3 nucleotide sequence: TGCGCCAGCAGCTCCGGGGACAGTTACGAGCAGTACTTC.

This clonotype was counted between two and nine times. The chain is built from TRBV20-1 and TRBJ1-5; D remains ambiguous. The CDR3 has 13 amino acids. V gave up 3 bases and J gave up 5 bases, with 11 bases separating them. Per germline, CDR1 DFQATT and CDR2 SNEGSKA (reference sequence). The CDR3 nucleotides read TGCAGTGCTAGCCGGACGTTGTATCAGCCCCAGCATTTT. This codes for CSASRTLYQPQHF.